This is a list of T cell receptor beta chains from one sample in a study of regulatory T cells in long-lasting Graves disease. A single record per CDR3 protein comes from TCRdb applying MiXCR to the multiplex PCR reads. The data hold hundreds of thousands of distinct CDR3 sequences, with around 21% observed a single time. Sample: peripheral blood mononuclear cells (PBMCs), taken when the disease was refractory, from a patient treated with antithyroid drugs. The source of these receptors is a female donor with Graves disease. Each CDR3 is given with its conserved first and last residue. A D gene is named only where the DNA matches it firmly. Some rows have no size entry. The others give once, few or many, or a class for an expanded clone.

CDR3 protein	CDR3 DNA	D gene	CDR3 length	J gene	V gene	clone size
CASADRAKETQYF	TGTGCCAGCGCGGACAGGGCCAAAGAGACCCAGTACTTC	TRBD1	13	TRBJ2-5	TRBV2	.
CASSFRRELLAEKVNEQFF	TGTGCCAGCAGCTTTCGACGAGAGCTACTAGCGGAAAAAGTAAATGAGCAGTTCTTC	TRBD2	19	TRBJ2-1	TRBV7-2	few
CASSLLLAVGVTSYEQYF	TGTGCTAGCAGCCTCCTCCTAGCGGTCGGGGTCACTTCCTACGAGCAGTACTTC	TRBD2	18	TRBJ2-7	TRBV7-7	many
CASSRRGGIDSPLHF	TGTGCCAGCAGCCGACGAGGTGGGATCGACTCACCCCTCCACTTT	.	15	TRBJ1-6	TRBV27	many
CATSREGSGVTDTQYF	TGTGCCACCAGCAGAGAGGGTAGCGGGGTCACAGATACGCAGTATTTT	TRBD2	16	TRBJ2-3	TRBV15	large
CASTKTGSPYEQYF	TGTGCCAGCACCAAGACAGGGAGTCCCTACGAGCAGTACTTC	TRBD1	14	TRBJ2-7	TRBV12-3/TRBV12-4	many
CASSSGGLMNTEAFF	TGTGCCAGCAGTTCTGGGGGGCTCATGAACACTGAAGCTTTCTTT	.	15	TRBJ1-1	TRBV28	many
CASSLESGGSYEQYF	TGCGCCAGCAGCTTGGAAAGTGGTGGCTCCTACGAGCAGTACTTC	.	15	TRBJ2-7	TRBV5-1	few
CSVEDLVKGRSGELFF	TGCAGCGTTGAAGATCTTGTAAAGGGGAGGTCCGGGGAGCTGTTTTTT	.	16	TRBJ2-2	TRBV29-1	few
CARGDGGKAFF	TGTGCCAGAGGGGACGGTGGAAAAGCTTTCTTT	.	11	TRBJ1-1	TRBV2	many
CASHDGQGAAGANVLTF	TGCGCCAGTCACGATGGACAGGGGGCAGCTGGGGCCAACGTCCTGACTTTC	TRBD1	17	TRBJ2-6	TRBV5-1	few
CASCPLTGEVYEQYF	TGTGCCAGCTGCCCCTTAACGGGAGAAGTGTACGAGCAGTACTTC	.	15	TRBJ2-7	TRBV2	many
CASSRALAEQETQYF	TGTGCCAGCAGCCGCGCGCTAGCTGAGCAAGAGACCCAGTACTTC	.	15	TRBJ2-5	TRBV7-9	many
CATSRSDIQETQYF	TGTGCCACCAGCAGGTCTGATATCCAAGAGACCCAGTACTTC	.	14	TRBJ2-5	TRBV15	many
CASSPRRGLGYTF	TGTGCCAGCAGCCCCCGTCGGGGCCTTGGCTACACCTTC	.	13	TRBJ1-2	TRBV2	few
CASSFGQGTEAFF	TGTGCCAGCAGCTTCGGACAGGGGACTGAAGCTTTCTTT	TRBD1	13	TRBJ1-1	TRBV9	.
CASGLGGASETQYF	TGTGCCAGCGGTCTCGGCGGGGCAAGTGAGACCCAGTACTTC	.	14	TRBJ2-5	TRBV25-1	.
CATRAGVSGANVLTF	TGTGCCACCAGGGCAGGGGTCTCTGGGGCCAACGTCCTGACTTTC	.	15	TRBJ2-6	TRBV15	few
CASSLLAGSYNEQFF	TGTGCCAGCAGCTTGCTAGCGGGGTCCTACAATGAGCAGTTCTTC	TRBD2	15	TRBJ2-1	TRBV7-9	few
CASSLDRVEQYF	TGTGCCAGCAGCCTTGACAGGGTCGAGCAGTACTTC	TRBD1	12	TRBJ2-7	TRBV7-9	many
CASSFQGTVAEAFF	TGTGCCAGCAGTTTCCAAGGGACAGTGGCTGAAGCTTTCTTT	TRBD1	14	TRBJ1-1	TRBV27	many
CASNGGNTIYF	TGTGCCAGCAACGGGGGAAACACCATATATTTT	.	11	TRBJ1-3	TRBV2	.
CASSFGVSGANVLTF	TGTGCCAGCAGTTTTGGAGTCTCTGGGGCCAACGTCCTGACTTTC	.	15	TRBJ2-6	TRBV27	few
CASSFGRRDQETQYF	TGTGCCAGCAGCTTCGGCCGACGGGACCAAGAGACCCAGTACTTC	.	15	TRBJ2-5	TRBV11-2	many
CSVARGQETQYF	TGCAGCGTCGCGCGCGGACAAGAGACCCAGTACTTC	.	12	TRBJ2-5	TRBV29-1	.
CASSLTRTYEQYF	TGTGCCAGCAGCTTAACACGGACCTACGAGCAGTACTTC	.	13	TRBJ2-7	TRBV7-2	many
CASSPGLAGVYDEQYF	TGTGCCAGCAGCCCGGGACTAGCGGGAGTGTACGACGAGCAGTACTTC	TRBD2	16	TRBJ2-7	TRBV5-6	.
CASSRTIYTEAFF	TGTGCCAGCAGCCGGACGATTTACACTGAAGCTTTCTTT	.	13	TRBJ1-1	TRBV6-1	many
CASSLQMEAYEQYF	TGTGCCAGCAGCCTCCAAATGGAGGCCTACGAGCAGTACTTC	.	14	TRBJ2-7	TRBV6-1	many
CATSESTGELFF	TGTGCCACCAGTGAATCCACCGGGGAGCTGTTTTTT	.	12	TRBJ2-2	TRBV24-1	many
CSARDPAFNTGELFF	TGCAGTGCTAGAGATCCAGCGTTTAACACCGGGGAGCTGTTTTTT	.	15	TRBJ2-2	TRBV20-1	few
CASSHTGTSIGTQYF	TGTGCCAGCAGTCATACCGGGACTAGCATTGGGACCCAGTACTTC	TRBD2	15	TRBJ2-5	TRBV6-1	many
CATSEANRGNKSNQPQHF	TGTGCCACCAGTGAAGCCAACAGGGGGAATAAGAGCAATCAGCCCCAGCATTTT	TRBD1	18	TRBJ1-5	TRBV24-1	few
CSVQISYEQYF	TGCAGCGTCCAAATCTCCTACGAGCAGTACTTC	.	11	TRBJ2-7	TRBV29-1	.
CASIGLAGGGGELFF	TGTGCCAGCATCGGACTAGCGGGAGGAGGAGGGGAGCTGTTTTTT	TRBD2	15	TRBJ2-2	TRBV28	few
CASSSGLAEVSEQYF	TGTGCCAGCAGCTCCGGGCTAGCGGAGGTGAGCGAGCAGTACTTC	TRBD2	15	TRBJ2-7	TRBV7-9	.
CASRRQGVGDTQYF	TGTGCCAGCAGACGACAGGGGGTAGGAGATACGCAGTATTTT	TRBD1	14	TRBJ2-3	TRBV7-2	few
CASSLLAGKSVAKNIQYF	TGTGCCAGCAGTTTACTAGCGGGTAAAAGTGTGGCCAAAAACATTCAGTACTTC	TRBD2	18	TRBJ2-4	TRBV12-3/TRBV12-4	many
CASRKLQASGPETQYF	TGTGCCAGCAGGAAACTTCAGGCTAGCGGGCCAGAGACCCAGTACTTC	TRBD2	16	TRBJ2-5	TRBV12-3/TRBV12-4	many
CASQAQRTVQETQYF	TGTGCCAGCCAAGCACAAAGGACAGTCCAAGAGACCCAGTACTTC	.	15	TRBJ2-5	TRBV3-1	.
CSARVRTGGLNGYTF	TGCAGTGCTAGAGTCCGGACAGGGGGACTAAATGGCTACACCTTC	TRBD1	15	TRBJ1-2	TRBV20-1	.
CASSYSNSHSYNEQFF	TGTGCCAGCAGTTACTCGAACAGTCACTCCTACAATGAGCAGTTCTTC	.	16	TRBJ2-1	TRBV6-2/TRBV6-3	.
CASSIASALGVTEAFF	TGTGCCAGCAGCATCGCGTCAGCTTTGGGGGTCACTGAAGCTTTCTTT	.	16	TRBJ1-1	TRBV11-2	many
CASSGQGASYEQYF	TGTGCCAGCAGCGGACAGGGGGCTTCCTACGAGCAGTACTTC	TRBD1	14	TRBJ2-7	TRBV9	few
CASSLEPLAKNIQYF	TGCGCCAGCAGCCTCGAACCCCTAGCCAAAAACATTCAGTACTTC	.	15	TRBJ2-4	TRBV5-1	few
CASSAGTLNYGYTF	TGTGCCAGCAGCGCAGGGACGTTGAACTATGGCTACACCTTC	.	14	TRBJ1-2	TRBV28	few